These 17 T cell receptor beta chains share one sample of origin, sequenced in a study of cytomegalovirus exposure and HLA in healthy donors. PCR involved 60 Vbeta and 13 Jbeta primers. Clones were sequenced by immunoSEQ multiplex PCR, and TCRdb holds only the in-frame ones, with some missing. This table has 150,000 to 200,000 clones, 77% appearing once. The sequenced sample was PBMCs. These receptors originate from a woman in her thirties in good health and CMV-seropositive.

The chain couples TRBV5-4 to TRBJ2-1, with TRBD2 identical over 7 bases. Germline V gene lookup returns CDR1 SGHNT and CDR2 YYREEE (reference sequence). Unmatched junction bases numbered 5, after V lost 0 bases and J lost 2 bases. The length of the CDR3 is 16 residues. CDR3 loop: CASSLDWGGTYNEQFF. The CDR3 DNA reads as TGTGCCAGCAGCTTGGATTGGGGGGGAACCTACAATGAGCAGTTCTTC.

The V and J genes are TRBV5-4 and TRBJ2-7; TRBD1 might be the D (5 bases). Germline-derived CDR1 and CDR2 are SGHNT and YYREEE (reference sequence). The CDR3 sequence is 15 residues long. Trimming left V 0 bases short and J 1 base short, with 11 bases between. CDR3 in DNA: TGTGCCAGCAGCTTGGCAGGGTCCCGATCCTACGAGCAGTACTTC. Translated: CASSLAGSRSYEQYF.

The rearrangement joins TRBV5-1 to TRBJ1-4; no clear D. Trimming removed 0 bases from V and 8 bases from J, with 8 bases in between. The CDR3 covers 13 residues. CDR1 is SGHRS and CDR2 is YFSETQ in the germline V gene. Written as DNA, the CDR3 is TGCGCCAGCAGCTTGGTTACGGGGGAAAAACTGTTTTTT. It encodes CASSLVTGEKLFF.

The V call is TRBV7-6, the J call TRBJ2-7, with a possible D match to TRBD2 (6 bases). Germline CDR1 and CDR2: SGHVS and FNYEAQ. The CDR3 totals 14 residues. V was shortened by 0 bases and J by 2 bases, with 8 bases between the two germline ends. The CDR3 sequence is CASSLAPGAYEQYF. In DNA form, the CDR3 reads TGTGCCAGCAGCTTAGCTCCGGGGGCCTACGAGCAGTACTTC.

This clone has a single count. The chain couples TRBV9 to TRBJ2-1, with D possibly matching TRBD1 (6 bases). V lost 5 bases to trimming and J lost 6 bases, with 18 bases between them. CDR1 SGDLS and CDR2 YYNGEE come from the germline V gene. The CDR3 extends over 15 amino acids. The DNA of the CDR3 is TGTGCCAGCAGACCCCAAGGGGGTTCGGGCAATGAGCAGTTCTTC. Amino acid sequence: CASRPQGGSGNEQFF.

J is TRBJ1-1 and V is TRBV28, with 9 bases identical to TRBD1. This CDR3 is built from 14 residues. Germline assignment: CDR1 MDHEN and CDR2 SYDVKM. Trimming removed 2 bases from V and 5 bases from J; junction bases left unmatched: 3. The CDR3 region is CASSLQTGGTEAFF. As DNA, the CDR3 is TGTGCCAGCAGTTTACAGACAGGGGGGACTGAAGCTTTCTTT.

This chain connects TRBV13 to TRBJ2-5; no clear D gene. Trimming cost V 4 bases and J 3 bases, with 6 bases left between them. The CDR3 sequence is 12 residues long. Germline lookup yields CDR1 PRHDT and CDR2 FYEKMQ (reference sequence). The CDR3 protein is CASSSLKETQYF. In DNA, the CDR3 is TGTGCCAGCAGCTCCCTAAAAGAGACCCAGTACTTC.

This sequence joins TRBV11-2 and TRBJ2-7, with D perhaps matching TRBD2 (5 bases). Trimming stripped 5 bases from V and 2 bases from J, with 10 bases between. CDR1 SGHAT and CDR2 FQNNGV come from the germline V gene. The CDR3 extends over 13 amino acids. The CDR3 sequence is CASSPDGTYEQYF. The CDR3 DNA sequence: TGTGCCAGCAGCCCGGACGGGACCTACGAGCAGTACTTC.

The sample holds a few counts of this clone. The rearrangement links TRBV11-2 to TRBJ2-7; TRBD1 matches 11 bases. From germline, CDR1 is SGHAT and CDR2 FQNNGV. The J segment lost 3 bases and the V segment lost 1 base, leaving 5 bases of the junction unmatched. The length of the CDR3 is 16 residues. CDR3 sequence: CASSLAPGTGGYEQYF. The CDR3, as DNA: TGTGCCAGCAGCTTAGCCCCCGGGACAGGGGGCTACGAGCAGTACTTC.

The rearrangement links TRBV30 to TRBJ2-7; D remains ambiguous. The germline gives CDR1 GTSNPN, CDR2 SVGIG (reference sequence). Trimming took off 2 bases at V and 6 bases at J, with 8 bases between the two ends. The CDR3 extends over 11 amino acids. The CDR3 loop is CAWSPTGEQYF. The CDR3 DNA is TGTGCCTGGAGTCCCACTGGCGAGCAGTACTTC.

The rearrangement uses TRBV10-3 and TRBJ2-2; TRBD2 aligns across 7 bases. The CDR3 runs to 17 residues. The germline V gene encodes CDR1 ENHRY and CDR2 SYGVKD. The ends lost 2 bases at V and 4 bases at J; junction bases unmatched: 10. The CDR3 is CAISEQEREWTTGELFF. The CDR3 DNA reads TGTGCCATCAGTGAGCAAGAGCGGGAATGGACCACCGGGGAGCTGTTTTTT.

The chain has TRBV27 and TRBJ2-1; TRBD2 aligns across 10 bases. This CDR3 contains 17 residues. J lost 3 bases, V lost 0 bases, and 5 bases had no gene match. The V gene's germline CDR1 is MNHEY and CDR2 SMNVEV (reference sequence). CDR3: CASSLSWTSGLYNEQFF. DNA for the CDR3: TGTGCCAGCAGTTTATCGTGGACTAGCGGTCTCTACAATGAGCAGTTCTTC.

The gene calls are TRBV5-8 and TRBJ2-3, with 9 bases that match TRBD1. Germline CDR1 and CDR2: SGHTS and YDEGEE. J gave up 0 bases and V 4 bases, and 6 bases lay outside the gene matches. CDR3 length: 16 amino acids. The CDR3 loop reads CASSHGQGTSTDTQYF. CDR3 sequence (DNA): TGTGCCAGCAGCCACGGACAGGGGACTAGCACAGATACGCAGTATTTT.

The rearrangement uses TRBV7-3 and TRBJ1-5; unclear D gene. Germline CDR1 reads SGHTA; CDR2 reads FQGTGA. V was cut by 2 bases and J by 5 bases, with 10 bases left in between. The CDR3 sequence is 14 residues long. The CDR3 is CASSLGVGDQPQHF. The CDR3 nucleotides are TGTGCCAGCAGCTTAGGTGTGGGAGATCAGCCCCAGCATTTT.

The CDR3 coding sequence is TGCAGCGTTGAACAGTCGACACCGAACACCGGGGAGCTGTTTTTT. This translates into CSVEQSTPNTGELFF. This rearrangement joins TRBV29-1 to TRBJ2-2; no reliable D call. Germline V gives CDR1 SQVTM, CDR2 ANQGSEA. The CDR3 is 15 residues long. Between the trimmed V and J ends, which lost 2 bases and 0 bases, there was a span of 10 bases.

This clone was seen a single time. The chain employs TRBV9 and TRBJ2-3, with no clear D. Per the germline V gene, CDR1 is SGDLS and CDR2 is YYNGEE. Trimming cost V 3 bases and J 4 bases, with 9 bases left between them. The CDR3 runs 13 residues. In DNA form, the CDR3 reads TGTGCCAGCAGCGAGCACTCGTCAGATACGCAGTATTTT. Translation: CASSEHSSDTQYF. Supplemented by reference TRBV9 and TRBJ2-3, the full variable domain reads DSGVTQTPKHLITATGQRVTLRCSPRSGDLSVYWYQQSLDQGLQFLIQYYNGEERAKGNILERFSAQQFPDLHSELNLSSLELGDSALYFCASSEHSSDTQYFGPGTRLTVL.

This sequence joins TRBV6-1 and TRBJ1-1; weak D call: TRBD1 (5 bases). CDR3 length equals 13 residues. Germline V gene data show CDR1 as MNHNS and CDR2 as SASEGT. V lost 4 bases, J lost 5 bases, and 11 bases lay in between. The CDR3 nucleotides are TGTGCCAGCAGTGGACGGGGGGAAACTGAAGCTTTCTTT. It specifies CASSGRGETEAFF.